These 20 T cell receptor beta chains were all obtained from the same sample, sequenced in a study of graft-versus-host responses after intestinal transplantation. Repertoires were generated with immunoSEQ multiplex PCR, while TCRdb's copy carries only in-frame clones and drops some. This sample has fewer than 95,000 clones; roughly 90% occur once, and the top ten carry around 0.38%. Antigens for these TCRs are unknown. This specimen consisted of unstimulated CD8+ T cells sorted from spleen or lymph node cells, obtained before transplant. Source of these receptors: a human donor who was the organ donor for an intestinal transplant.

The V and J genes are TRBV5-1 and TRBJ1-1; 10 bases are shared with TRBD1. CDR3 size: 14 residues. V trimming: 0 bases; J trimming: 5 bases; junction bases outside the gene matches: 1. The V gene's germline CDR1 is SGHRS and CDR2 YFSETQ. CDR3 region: CASSLGQGATEAFF. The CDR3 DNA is TGCGCCAGCAGCTTGGGACAGGGGGCGACTGAAGCTTTCTTT.

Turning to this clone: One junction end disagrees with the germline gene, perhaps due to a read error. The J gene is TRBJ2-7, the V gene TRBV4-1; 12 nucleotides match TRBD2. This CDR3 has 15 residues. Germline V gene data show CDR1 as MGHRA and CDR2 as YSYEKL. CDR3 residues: CASTQRLAGVYEQYF. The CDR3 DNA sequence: TGCGCCAGCACCCAAAGACTAGCGGGGGTCTACGAGCAGTACTTC.

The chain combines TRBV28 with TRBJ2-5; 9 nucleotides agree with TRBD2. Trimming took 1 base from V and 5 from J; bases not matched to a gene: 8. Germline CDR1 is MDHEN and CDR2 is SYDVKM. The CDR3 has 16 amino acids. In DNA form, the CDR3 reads TGTGCCAGCAGTTTATTTGGCGGGGGGGCCCGGGAGACCCAGTACTTC. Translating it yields CASSLFGGGARETQYF.

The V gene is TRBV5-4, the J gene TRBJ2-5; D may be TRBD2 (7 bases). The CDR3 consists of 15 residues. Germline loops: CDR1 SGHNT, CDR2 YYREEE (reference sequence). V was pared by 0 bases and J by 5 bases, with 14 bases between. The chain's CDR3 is CASSLGGGEWETQYF. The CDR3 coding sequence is TGTGCCAGCAGCTTGGGAGGGGGGGAATGGGAGACCCAGTACTTC. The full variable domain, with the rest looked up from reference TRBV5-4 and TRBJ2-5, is ETGVTQSPTHLIKTRGQQVTLRCSSQSGHNTVSWYQQALGQGPQFIFQYYREEENGRGNFPPRFSGLQFPNYSSELNVNALELDDSALYLCASSLGGGEWETQYFGPGTRLLVL.

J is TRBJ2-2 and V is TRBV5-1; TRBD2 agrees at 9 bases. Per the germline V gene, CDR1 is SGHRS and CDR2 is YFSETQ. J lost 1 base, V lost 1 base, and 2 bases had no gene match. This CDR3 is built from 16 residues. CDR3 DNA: TGCGCCAGCAGCTTGCTTAGCGGGGGGAACACCGGGGAGCTGTTTTTT. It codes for CASSLLSGGNTGELFF. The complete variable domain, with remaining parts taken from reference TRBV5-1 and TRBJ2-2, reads KAGVTQTPRYLIKTRGQQVTLSCSPISGHRSVSWYQQTPGQGLQFLFEYFSETQRNKGNFPGRFSGRQFSNSRSEMNVSTLELGDSALYLCASSLLSGGNTGELFFGEGSRLTVL.

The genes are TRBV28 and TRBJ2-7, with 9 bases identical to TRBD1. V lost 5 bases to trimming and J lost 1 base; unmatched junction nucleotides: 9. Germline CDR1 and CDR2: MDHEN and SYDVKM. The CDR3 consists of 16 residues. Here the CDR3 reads CASSRRGQGPSYEQYF. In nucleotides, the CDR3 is TGTGCCAGCAGTCGCCGAGGACAGGGGCCATCCTACGAGCAGTACTTC.

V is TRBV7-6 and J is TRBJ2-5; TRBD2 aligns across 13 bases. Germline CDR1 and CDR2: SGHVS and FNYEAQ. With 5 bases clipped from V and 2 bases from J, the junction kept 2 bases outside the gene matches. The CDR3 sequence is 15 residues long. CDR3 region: CASSPGLAGQETQYF. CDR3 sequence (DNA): TGTGCCAGCAGCCCGGGACTAGCGGGACAAGAGACCCAGTACTTC.

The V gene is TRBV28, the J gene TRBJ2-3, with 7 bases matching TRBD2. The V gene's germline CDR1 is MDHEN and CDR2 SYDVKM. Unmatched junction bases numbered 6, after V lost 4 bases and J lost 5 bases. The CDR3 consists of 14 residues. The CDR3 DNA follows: TGTGCCAGCAGTTCGGGACTAACTATAGATACGCAGTATTTT. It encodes CASSSGLTIDTQYF.

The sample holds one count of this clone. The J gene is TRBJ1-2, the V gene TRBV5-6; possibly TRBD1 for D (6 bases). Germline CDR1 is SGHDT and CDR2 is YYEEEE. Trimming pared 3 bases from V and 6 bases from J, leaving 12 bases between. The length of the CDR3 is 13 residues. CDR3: CASSSQGSNGYTF. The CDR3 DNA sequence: TGTGCCAGCAGCTCACAGGGTTCTAATGGCTACACCTTC.

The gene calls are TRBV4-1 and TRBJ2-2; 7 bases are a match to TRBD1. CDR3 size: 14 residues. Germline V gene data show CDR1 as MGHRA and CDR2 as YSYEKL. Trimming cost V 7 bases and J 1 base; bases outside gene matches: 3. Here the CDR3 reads CASTSGGNTGELFF. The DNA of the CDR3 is TGCGCCAGCACCTCAGGGGGGAACACCGGGGAGCTGTTTTTT.

This chain's CDR3 is CASSLVQGSYNSPLHF. CDR3 DNA sequence: TGTGCCAGCAGTTTAGTCCAGGGGTCCTATAATTCACCCCTCCACTTT. V gene TRBV28 combines with J gene TRBJ1-6; D possibly corresponds to TRBD1 (6 bases). Germline V gene sequence: CDR1 MDHEN, CDR2 SYDVKM. V lost 2 bases, J lost 1 base, and 9 bases lay in between. CDR3 length: 16 residues.

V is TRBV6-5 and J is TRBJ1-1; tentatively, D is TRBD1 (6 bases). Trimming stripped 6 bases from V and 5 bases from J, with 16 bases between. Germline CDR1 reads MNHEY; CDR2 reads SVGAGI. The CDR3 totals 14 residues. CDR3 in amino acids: CASRTLTGITEAFF. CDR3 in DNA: TGTGCCAGCAGAACCCTAACAGGGATTACTGAAGCTTTCTTT.

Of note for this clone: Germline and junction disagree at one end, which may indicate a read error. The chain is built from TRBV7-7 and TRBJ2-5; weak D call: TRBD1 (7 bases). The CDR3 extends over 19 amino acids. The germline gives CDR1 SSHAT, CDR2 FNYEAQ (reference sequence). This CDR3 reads CASSLWPTRGAIEQETQYF. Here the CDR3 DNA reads TGTGCTAGCAGCTTATGGCCAACCAGGGGGGCTATAGAACAAGAGACCCAGTACTTC.

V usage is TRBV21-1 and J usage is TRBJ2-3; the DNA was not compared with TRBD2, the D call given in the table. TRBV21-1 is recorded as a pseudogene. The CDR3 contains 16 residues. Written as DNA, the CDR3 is TGTGCCAGCAGCAAACGTAGCGGGGGTGGCACAGATACGCAGTATTTT. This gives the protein CASSKRSGGGTDTQYF.

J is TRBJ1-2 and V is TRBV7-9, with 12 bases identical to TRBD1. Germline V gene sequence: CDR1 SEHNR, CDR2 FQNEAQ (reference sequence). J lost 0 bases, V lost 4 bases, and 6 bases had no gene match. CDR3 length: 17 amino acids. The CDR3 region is CASSSGQGAPPNYGYTF. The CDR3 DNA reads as TGTGCCAGCAGCTCGGGACAGGGGGCCCCACCTAACTATGGCTACACCTTC.

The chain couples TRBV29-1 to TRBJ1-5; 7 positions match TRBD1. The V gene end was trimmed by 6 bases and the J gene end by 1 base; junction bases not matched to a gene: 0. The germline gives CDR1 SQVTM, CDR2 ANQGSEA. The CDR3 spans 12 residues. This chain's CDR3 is CSVGQSNQPQHF. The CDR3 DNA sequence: TGCAGCGTGGGACAGAGCAATCAGCCCCAGCATTTT.

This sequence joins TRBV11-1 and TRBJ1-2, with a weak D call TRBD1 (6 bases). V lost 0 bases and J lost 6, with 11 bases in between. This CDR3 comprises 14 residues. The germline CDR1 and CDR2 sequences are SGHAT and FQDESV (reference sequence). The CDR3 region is CASSLAPTGHGYTF. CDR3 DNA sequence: TGTGCCAGCAGCTTAGCCCCGACAGGCCATGGCTACACCTTC.

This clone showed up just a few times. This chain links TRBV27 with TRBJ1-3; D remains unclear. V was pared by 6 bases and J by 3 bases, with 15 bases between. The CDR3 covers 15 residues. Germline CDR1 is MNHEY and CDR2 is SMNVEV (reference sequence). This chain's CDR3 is CASSLGGRVGNTIYF. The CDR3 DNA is TGTGCCAGCAGCCTTGGCGGTCGGGTTGGAAACACCATATATTTT.

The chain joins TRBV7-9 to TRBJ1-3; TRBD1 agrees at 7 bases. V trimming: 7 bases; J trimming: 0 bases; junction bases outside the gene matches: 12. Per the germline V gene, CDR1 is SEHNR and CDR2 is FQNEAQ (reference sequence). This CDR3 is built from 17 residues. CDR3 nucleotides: TGTGCCAGCAACACTCTGCGGGGACAGAGCTCTGGAAACACCATATATTTT. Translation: CASNTLRGQSSGNTIYF.

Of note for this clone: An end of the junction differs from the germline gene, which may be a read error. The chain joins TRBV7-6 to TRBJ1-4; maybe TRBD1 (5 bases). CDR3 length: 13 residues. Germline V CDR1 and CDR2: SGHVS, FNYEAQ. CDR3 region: CASSLALGRAVSF. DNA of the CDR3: TGTGCCAGCAGCTTAGCGCTGGGCAGGGCTGTCTCTTTT.